The clone carrying this T cell receptor (beta chain) occurred a few times. Its target is unknown. The time point is: patch test 1, 2 weeks after DPC sensitization. Treatment here: therapeutic diphenylcyclopropenone sensitization with weekly scalp DPC. Blood draws preceded each patch test application. In the original analysis: 96,000 or so TCRs per sample was the median, with a range of 23,224 to 690,600. TCRdb ran MiXCR on the RACE reads and lists one entry per CDR3 protein. TCRdb, not the authors, supplied the V and J calls. The table shows 380,000 or so distinct CDR3 sequences, with around 4.8% occurring only once. This entry comes from a study of human T cells and chemical hapten exposure. Study findings and constraints: Large CDR3 similarity clusters arose significantly more often from expanded TCRs than from controls.

V lost 2 bases, J lost 11 bases, and 8 bases stayed unmatched. This CDR3 contains 13 residues. CDR1 and CDR2 (germline): SGHTA, FQGNSA. Sequenced material: whole blood, taken in connection with sensitization to the hapten diphenylcyclopropenone (DPC). The chain links TRBV7-2 to TRBJ2-7, with 8 bases matching TRBD2. This TCR was sampled from a woman between 50 and 59 years old with alopecia areata. Some clones in this sample may be carry-over from other donors' samples. The CDR3 region is CASSLRSGRGEYF. In DNA, the CDR3 is TGTGCCAGCAGCTTAAGGAGCGGGAGAGGCGAGTACTTC.